This T cell receptor beta chain stems from a study of blood T cell repertoires in COVID-19. The CDR3 sequence is 14 residues long. The V end was cut by 4 bases, the J end by 0 bases, with 8 bases between. Germline V gene lookup returns CDR1 SGHTA and CDR2 FQGTGA. Profiled with immunoSEQ multiplex PCR; TCRdb holds only in-frame clones, not every one. The sample includes 150,000 to 200,000 clones, approximately 90% of them seen just once. This clonotype was obtained from a woman under 30 who had recovered from COVID-19. The sample was PBMCs or T cells enriched from blood (not recorded which). The J gene is TRBJ2-3, the V gene TRBV7-3; D might be TRBD2 (5 bases). In DNA, the CDR3 is TGTGCCAGCAGCTCCGGGATTAGCACAGATACGCAGTATTTT. Residues: CASSSGISTDTQYF.